A single sample is the source of the 30 T cell receptor beta chains below, sequenced in a study of blood T cell repertoires in COVID-19. TCRdb's copy holds only in-frame clones and misses some; the assay was immunoSEQ multiplex PCR. The repertoire holds about 130,000 clones, with around 85% as singletons. Sequencing input: peripheral blood. These TCRs come from a woman over 75 with acute or convalescent COVID-19.

The chain carries TRBV19 and TRBJ1-4, with 7 bases aligning to TRBD1. The ends lost 4 bases at V and 7 bases at J; junction bases unmatched: 9. Germline CDR1 LNHDA, CDR2 SQIVND (reference sequence). The CDR3 has 15 residues. Written as DNA, the CDR3 is TGTGCCAGTAGTACACACAGGGGATCTACTGAAAAACTGTTTTTT. It codes for CASSTHRGSTEKLFF.

This chain connects TRBV30 to TRBJ1-1, with D tentatively TRBD1 (6 bases). V lost 0 bases and J lost 1, with 9 bases in between. The CDR3 runs 14 residues. CDR1 GTSNPN and CDR2 SVGIG come from the germline V gene (reference sequence). CDR3 bases: TGTGCCTGGAGTGTGACAGGTACGAACACTGAAGCTTTCTTT. It translates to CAWSVTGTNTEAFF.

Remarks on this clone: This sample also contains other DNA sequences that code for the same CDR3. The rearrangement joins TRBV9 to TRBJ2-7; tentative D call: TRBD1 (5 bases). This CDR3 is built from 13 residues. CDR1 and CDR2 from the germline V gene are SGDLS and YYNGEE. Trimming shortened V by 0 bases and J by 6 bases, and 10 bases separated the two germline ends. The CDR3 protein is CASSVEWGGEQYF. The CDR3 DNA reads TGTGCCAGCAGCGTAGAGTGGGGCGGCGAGCAGTACTTC.

The gene calls are TRBV15 and TRBJ2-2; 7 positions match TRBD1. The CDR3 totals 19 residues. The trim removed 5 bases at V and 0 bases at J, leaving 15 bases unmatched. The germline V gene has CDR1 LNHNV and CDR2 YYDKDF (reference sequence). CDR3 region: CATSSRLGQYNSNTGELFF. The CDR3 region has the DNA TGTGCCACCAGCTCCCGACTGGGACAGTACAATTCGAACACCGGGGAGCTGTTTTTT.

The V and J genes are TRBV2 and TRBJ1-6, with 8 bases identical to TRBD1. In germline, CDR1 is SNHLY, CDR2 FYNNEI. With 7 bases clipped from V and 7 bases from J, the junction kept 6 bases outside the gene matches. The CDR3 spans 14 residues. The DNA of the CDR3 is TGTGCCAGCACGCGGACAGGGAGGAATTCACCCCTCCACTTT. It translates to CASTRTGRNSPLHF.

This chain links TRBV9 with TRBJ2-5; TRBD2 matches at 9 bases. This CDR3 is 17 amino acids long. The germline V gene encodes CDR1 SGDLS and CDR2 YYNGEE. The J segment lost 1 base and the V segment lost 10 bases, leaving 17 bases of the junction unmatched. Here the CDR3 reads CARRGVSGGGAQETQYF. DNA of the CDR3: TGTGCCCGCCGCGGGGTTTCGGGCGGGGGGGCCCAAGAGACCCAGTACTTC. Looking up the rest from reference TRBV9 and TRBJ2-5 gives the full variable domain: DSGVTQTPKHLITATGQRVTLRCSPRSGDLSVYWYQQSLDQGLQFLIQYYNGEERAKGNILERFSAQQFPDLHSELNLSSLELGDSALYFCARRGVSGGGAQETQYFGPGTRLLVL.

V usage is TRBV5-6 and J usage is TRBJ2-4; 7 bases match TRBD1. Germline V gene data show CDR1 as SGHDT and CDR2 as YYEEEE. The CDR3 length is 14 residues. J gave up 7 bases and V 0 bases, and 4 bases lay outside the gene matches. The CDR3 bases are TGTGCCAGCAGCTTGGGGCAGACAGGGAACATTCAGTACTTC. This sequence encodes CASSLGQTGNIQYF. The variable domain in full, completed from reference TRBV5-6 and TRBJ2-4, reads DAGVTQSPTHLIKTRGQQVTLRCSPKSGHDTVSWYQQALGQGPQFIFQYYEEEERQRGNFPDRFSGHQFPNYSSELNVNALLLGDSALYLCASSLGQTGNIQYFGAGTRLSVL.

J is TRBJ1-1 and V is TRBV7-3; tentative D call: TRBD1 (6 bases). The CDR3 runs to 17 residues. Germline V CDR1 and CDR2: SGHTA, FQGTGA. The V end lost 5 bases, the J end lost 4 bases, and 23 bases lay between the germline ends. The DNA of the CDR3 is TGTGCCAGCAGCCAACAAAGTGGGGGGGGCGTGGGCACTGAAGCTTTCTTT. Protein product: CASSQQSGGGVGTEAFF.

The rearrangement uses TRBV12-5 and TRBJ1-6; D is possibly TRBD1 (6 bases). V lost 9 bases to trimming and J lost 7 bases, with 10 bases between them. The CDR3 has 12 amino acids. Germline loops: CDR1 LGHNT, CDR2 FRNRAP. CDR3 region: CASCTGNSPLHF. The DNA for the CDR3 is TGTGCTAGCTGTACAGGGAATTCACCCCTCCACTTT.

This rearrangement joins TRBV4-1 to TRBJ1-5; 9 bases line up with TRBD1. The J segment lost 4 bases and the V segment lost 1 base, leaving 5 bases of the junction unmatched. CDR1 is MGHRA and CDR2 is YSYEKL in the germline V gene. This CDR3 has 16 residues. The CDR3 DNA reads as TGCGCCAGCAGCCAAGGGGGGACAGGGAATAATCAGCCCCAGCATTTT. Translating it yields CASSQGGTGNNQPQHF.

The gene calls are TRBV2 and TRBJ1-2; possible D gene TRBD1, 5 bases. The CDR3 extends over 13 amino acids. V was clipped by 6 bases and J by 4 bases, with 12 bases between them. Germline V lookup: CDR1 SNHLY, CDR2 FYNNEI. CDR3 in DNA: TGTGCCAGCAGGACCGACAGTCTCTATGGCTACACCTTC. Translation gives CASRTDSLYGYTF. The full variable domain, its missing parts supplied by reference TRBV2 and TRBJ1-2, is EPEVTQTPSHQVTQMGQEVILRCVPISNHLYFYWYRQILGQKVEFLVSFYNNEISEKSEIFDDQFSVERPDGSNFTLKIRSTKLEDSAMYFCASRTDSLYGYTFGSGTRLTVV.

The gene calls are TRBV7-2 and TRBJ1-1; perhaps TRBD1 as D (6 bases). CDR1 and CDR2 from the germline V gene are SGHTA and FQGNSA. The CDR3 has 14 amino acids. The V gene lost 3 bases and the J gene lost 4 bases, with 12 bases spanning the gap. CDR3 loop: CASSFNRRGTEAFF. The CDR3 DNA follows: TGTGCCAGCAGCTTTAACCGCAGGGGCACTGAAGCTTTCTTT.

The chain is built from TRBV28 and TRBJ2-6; D remains ambiguous. There are 13 residues in the CDR3. In germline, CDR1 is MDHEN, CDR2 SYDVKM. V lost 4 bases to trimming and J lost 12 bases, with 13 bases between them. CDR3 DNA: TGTGCCAGCAGTTCCGGGTATCAGAGCGTCCTGACTTTC. It codes for CASSSGYQSVLTF.

The chain joins TRBV4-2 to TRBJ1-6, with D possibly being TRBD1 (5 bases). CDR3 length: 14 amino acids. V was shortened by 8 bases and J by 7 bases, with 15 bases between the two germline ends. From germline, CDR1 is LGHNA and CDR2 YNFKEQ. The chain's CDR3 is CASHVGQLNSPLHF. In nucleotides, the CDR3 is TGTGCCAGCCACGTCGGACAACTCAATTCACCCCTCCACTTT.

The CDR3 DNA follows: TGCGCCAGCAGCGTACAGGGTATGAACACTGAAGCTTTCTTT. Amino acids: CASSVQGMNTEAFF. The chain carries TRBV5-1 and TRBJ1-1; D is possibly TRBD1 (6 bases). Per the germline V gene, CDR1 is SGHRS and CDR2 is YFSETQ. V lost 4 bases and J lost 0, with 10 bases in between. The CDR3 consists of 14 residues.

J is TRBJ2-6 and V is TRBV19; 7 nucleotides match TRBD1. Germline-derived CDR1 and CDR2 are LNHDA and SQIVND (reference sequence). CDR3 size: 14 residues. J was trimmed by 4 bases and V by 9 bases; bases with no gene match: 6. The CDR3 nucleotides are TGTGCCAGCTACGACAGGGCAGGGGCCAACGTCCTGACTTTC. It translates to CASYDRAGANVLTF.

This clone is a singleton in its sample. The J gene is TRBJ2-1, the V gene TRBV30; D is possibly TRBD2 (6 bases). V shed 3 bases and J shed 10 bases, with 10 bases lying between them. This CDR3 has 11 amino acids. Per germline, CDR1 GTSNPN and CDR2 SVGIG (reference sequence). CDR3 protein: CAWRLADEQFF. CDR3 DNA sequence: TGTGCCTGGAGACTAGCAGACGAGCAGTTCTTC.

The chain employs TRBV29-1 and TRBJ2-5; 11 positions match TRBD2. The CDR3 runs 16 residues. Trimming took 4 bases from V and 5 from J; bases not matched to a gene: 12. CDR1 is SQVTM and CDR2 is ANQGSEA in the germline V gene. CDR3 sequence reads: CSVVSGTSGPRETQYF. The CDR3 DNA reads TGCAGCGTTGTGTCCGGGACTAGCGGCCCTAGGGAGACCCAGTACTTC.

The chain links TRBV27 to TRBJ2-3, with 10 bases matching TRBD1. The junction had 11 bases not matched to a gene; V was cut back by 4 bases and J by 10 bases. CDR3 length: 15 amino acids. Germline CDR1 MNHEY, CDR2 SMNVEV (reference sequence). The CDR3 nucleotides are TGTGCCAGCAGTTGGGTCGACCAGGACAGGGGGGCGCAGTATTTT. It specifies CASSWVDQDRGAQYF.

The chain combines TRBV6-2 or TRBV6-3 with TRBJ2-6; D not certain. Trimming stripped 2 bases from V and 4 bases from J, with 9 bases between. The V gene's germline CDR1 is MNHEY and CDR2 SVGEGT. CDR3 size: 15 residues. CDR3 residues: CASSYVGFGANVLTF. The CDR3 nucleotides are TGTGCCAGCAGTTACGTCGGGTTCGGGGCCAACGTCCTGACTTTC.

The DNA of the CDR3 is TGTGCCAGCAGGGACAGGGGAAGAGGCTACGAGCAGTACTTC. Protein product: CASRDRGRGYEQYF. V gene TRBV6-5 combines with J gene TRBJ2-7; 9 bases fit TRBD1. Germline V CDR1 and CDR2: MNHEY, SVGAGI. The CDR3 extends over 14 amino acids. V was pared by 6 bases and J by 3 bases, with 6 bases of the junction left unmatched.

The rearrangement uses TRBV5-1 and TRBJ2-2; D not certain. Between the trimmed V and J ends, which lost 3 bases and 2 bases, there was a span of 11 bases. The V gene's germline CDR1 is SGHRS and CDR2 YFSETQ. This CDR3 region has 15 residues. Written as DNA, the CDR3 is TGCGCCAGCAGCTCCGCAACTACAAACACCGGGGAGCTGTTTTTT. Protein product: CASSSATTNTGELFF.

The chain has TRBV4-1 and TRBJ2-3; 7 bases are a match to TRBD2. This CDR3 comprises 15 residues. V lost 3 bases and J lost 1; bases outside the gene matches: 4. Per the germline V gene, CDR1 is MGHRA and CDR2 is YSYEKL. DNA for the CDR3: TGCGCCAGCAGCCAGGGACGGGGGGGCACAGATACGCAGTATTTT. Protein product: CASSQGRGGTDTQYF.

The chain recombines TRBV6-2 or TRBV6-3 with TRBJ2-3, with D hard to call. CDR1 and CDR2 (germline): MNHEY, SVGEGT. Between the trimmed V and J ends, which lost 3 bases and 0 bases, there was a span of 10 bases. The CDR3 runs 15 residues. CDR3 sequence reads: CASSYPSPSTDTQYF. For the CDR3, the DNA is TGTGCCAGCAGTTATCCTAGTCCTAGCACAGATACGCAGTATTTT.

The chain employs TRBV6-6 and TRBJ2-3, with TRBD1 matching over 7 bases. The CDR3 runs 16 residues. V lost 2 bases to trimming and J lost 3 bases; unmatched junction nucleotides: 8. Germline V gives CDR1 MNHNY, CDR2 SVGAGI (reference sequence). The CDR3 reads CASSYPGGRRTDTQYF. CDR3 bases: TGTGCCAGCAGTTACCCAGGGGGACGTAGAACAGATACGCAGTATTTT.

This clone was counted only a few times. V is TRBV11-2 and J is TRBJ1-4; 7 bases align to TRBD1. V lost 0 bases to trimming and J lost 8 bases; unmatched junction nucleotides: 9. This CDR3 spans 16 amino acids. Germline V gene lookup returns CDR1 SGHAT and CDR2 FQNNGV. The CDR3 region has the DNA TGTGCCAGCAGCTTAGATTCTCAGGGGGGCGCAGAAAAACTGTTTTTT. Translated: CASSLDSQGGAEKLFF.

The chain recombines TRBV12-3 or TRBV12-4 with TRBJ2-3; tentative D call: TRBD2 (7 bases). This CDR3 has 13 residues. Trimming removed 8 bases from V and 4 bases from J, with 13 bases in between. The CDR3 loop reads CASEGGRADTQYF. Written as DNA, the CDR3 is TGTGCCAGCGAGGGGGGGAGGGCAGATACGCAGTATTTT.

The genes are TRBV12-3 or TRBV12-4 and TRBJ2-3; 7 positions match TRBD1. The CDR3 has 13 residues. V shed 5 bases and J 4 bases; nucleotides not matched to a gene: 3. The CDR3 spells CASSKQGPDTQYF. CDR3 DNA: TGTGCCAGCAGTAAACAGGGGCCAGATACGCAGTATTTT.

The chain couples TRBV4-1 to TRBJ2-5; TRBD2 agrees at 7 bases. This CDR3 has 16 residues. The V gene end was trimmed by 3 bases and the J gene end by 5 bases; junction bases not matched to a gene: 12. Per germline, CDR1 MGHRA and CDR2 YSYEKL. The CDR3 sequence: CASSQEPPTSPETQYF. CDR3 sequence (DNA): TGCGCCAGCAGCCAGGAACCCCCGACTAGCCCGGAGACCCAGTACTTC.

The genes are TRBV6-2 or TRBV6-3 and TRBJ2-1; D is uncertain. Germline V gene sequence: CDR1 MNHEY, CDR2 SVGEGT. The V end was cut by 6 bases, the J end by 10 bases, with 13 bases between. The CDR3 consists of 12 residues. The CDR3 coding sequence is TGTGCCAGCAGCCTATATCGGAGCGAGCAGTTCTTC. This sequence encodes CASSLYRSEQFF.